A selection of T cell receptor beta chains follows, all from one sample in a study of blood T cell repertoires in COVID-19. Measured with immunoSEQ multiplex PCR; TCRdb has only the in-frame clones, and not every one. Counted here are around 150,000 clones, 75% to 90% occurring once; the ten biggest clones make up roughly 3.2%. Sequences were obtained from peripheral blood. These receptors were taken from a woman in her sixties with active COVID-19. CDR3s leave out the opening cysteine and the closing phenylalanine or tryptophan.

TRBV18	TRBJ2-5	ASLELAGETQY
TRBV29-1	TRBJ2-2	SVASRGTNTGELF
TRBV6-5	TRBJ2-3	ASSYSRFGDTQY
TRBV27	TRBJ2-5	ASSLSPTSGTETQY
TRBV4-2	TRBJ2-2	ASSQGGLAVNTGELF
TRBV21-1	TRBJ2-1	ASSAPRGLRNEQF
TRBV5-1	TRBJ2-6	ASSIYGGRISGANVLT
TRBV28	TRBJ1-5	ASSLGQHSNQPQH
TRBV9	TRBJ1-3	ASSVGQKSTSGNTIY
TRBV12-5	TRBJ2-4	ASGDGQASGSAKNIQY
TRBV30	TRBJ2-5	AWSRLAATGETQY
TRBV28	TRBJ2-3	ASSFRTPGPGHGTDTQY
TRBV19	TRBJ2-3	ASSIVAGATDTQY
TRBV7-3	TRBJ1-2	ASSSPPGGTINYGYT
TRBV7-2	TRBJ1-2	ASSLATGGWGYT
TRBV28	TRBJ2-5	ASSSSGPQETQY
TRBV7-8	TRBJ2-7	ASGPRGSYEQY
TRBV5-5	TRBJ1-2	ASSKTREGYT
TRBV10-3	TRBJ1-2	AISVSSYYGYT
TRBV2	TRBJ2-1	ASDSTPNEQF
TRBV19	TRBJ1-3	ASSIWTPANTIY
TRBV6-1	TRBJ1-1	ASSEFGGEAF
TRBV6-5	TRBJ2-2	ASTLAGGLTGELF
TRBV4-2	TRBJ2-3	ASSQDQATDTQY